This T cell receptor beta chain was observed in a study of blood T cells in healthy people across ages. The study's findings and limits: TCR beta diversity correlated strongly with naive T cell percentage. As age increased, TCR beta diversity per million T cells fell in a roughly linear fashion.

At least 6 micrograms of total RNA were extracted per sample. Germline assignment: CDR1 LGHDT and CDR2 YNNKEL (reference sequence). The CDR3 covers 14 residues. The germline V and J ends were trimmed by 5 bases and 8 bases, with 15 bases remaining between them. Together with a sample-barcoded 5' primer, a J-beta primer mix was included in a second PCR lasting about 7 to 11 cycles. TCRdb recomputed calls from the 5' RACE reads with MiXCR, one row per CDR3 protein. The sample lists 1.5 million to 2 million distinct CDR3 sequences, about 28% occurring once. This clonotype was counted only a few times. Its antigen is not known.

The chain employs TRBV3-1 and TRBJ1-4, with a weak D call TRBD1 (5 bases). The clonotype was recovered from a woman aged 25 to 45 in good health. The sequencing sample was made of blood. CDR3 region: CASSSTGGYEKLFF. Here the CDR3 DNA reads TGTGCCAGCAGCAGCACAGGAGGATACGAAAAACTGTTTTTT.